These 31 T cell receptor beta chains share one sample of origin, sequenced in a study of blood T cell repertoires in COVID-19. Produced via immunoSEQ multiplex PCR; TCRdb's table is partial and in-frame only. The sample carries about 91,000 clones, about 76% recorded once. The material sequenced was peripheral blood. The receptors stem from a woman of 80 years or more with acute or convalescent COVID-19.

The chain joins TRBV7-6 to TRBJ2-3, with 14 bases that match TRBD2. The CDR3 sequence is 19 residues long. The germline CDR1 and CDR2 sequences are SGHVS and FNYEAQ. Unmatched junction bases numbered 7, after V lost 1 base and J lost 1 base. The CDR3 protein is CASSLGGTSGSWGTDTQYF. CDR3 in DNA: TGTGCCAGCAGCTTAGGGGGGACTAGCGGGAGTTGGGGCACAGATACGCAGTATTTT.

The rearrangement joins TRBV28 to TRBJ2-1; TRBD2 is a possible D gene (6 bases). The CDR3 extends over 15 amino acids. From germline, CDR1 is MDHEN and CDR2 SYDVKM. The germline V and J ends were trimmed by 6 bases and 0 bases, with 12 bases remaining between them. Here the CDR3 reads CASSPGGSSYNEQFF. CDR3 DNA: TGTGCCAGCAGCCCTGGGGGGAGCTCCTACAATGAGCAGTTCTTC.

CDR3 sequence: CASRGTGAAKNIQYF. The CDR3 DNA is TGCGCCAGCAGGGGGACAGGGGCCGCCAAAAACATTCAGTACTTC. V usage is TRBV5-1 and J usage is TRBJ2-4, with 10 positions matching TRBD1. Unmatched junction bases numbered 3, after V lost 5 bases and J lost 1 base. The CDR3 runs to 15 residues. Germline V gene data show CDR1 as SGHRS and CDR2 as YFSETQ.

The genes are TRBV7-3 and TRBJ2-2; a possible D gene is TRBD2 (7 bases). The CDR3 length is 15 residues. V lost 7 bases and J 4 bases, leaving 16 bases between the germline ends. CDR1 and CDR2 from the germline V gene are SGHTA and FQGTGA. The CDR3 here is CASTPGGGSTGELFF. CDR3 in DNA: TGTGCCAGCACTCCCGGCGGGGGCAGCACCGGGGAGCTGTTTTTT.

This clone was detected a few times. Here the CDR3 DNA reads TGTGCCAGCTCGCCCACACAGGGTCCAAACTATGGCTACACCTTC. Translating gives CASSPTQGPNYGYTF. The J gene is TRBJ1-2, the V gene TRBV18, with D tentatively TRBD1 (6 bases). Germline CDR1 reads KGHSH; CDR2 reads LQKENI. CDR3 length: 15 residues. Trimming removed 6 bases from V and 2 bases from J, with 16 bases in between.

This clone was seen just once. The rearrangement uses TRBV29-1 and TRBJ1-3, with 8 bases matching TRBD1. Germline V lookup: CDR1 SQVTM, CDR2 ANQGSEA. The CDR3 contains 15 residues. J was trimmed by 1 base and V by 5 bases; bases with no gene match: 7. The CDR3, as DNA: TGCAGCGTTACCCAGGGGGCCTCTTCTGGAAACACCATATATTTT. This sequence encodes CSVTQGASSGNTIYF.

The V call is TRBV6-2 or TRBV6-3, the J call TRBJ2-6, with no clear D. Germline-derived CDR1 and CDR2 are MNHEY and SVGEGT. V gave up 2 bases and J gave up 4 bases, with 12 bases separating them. The CDR3 runs to 16 residues. CDR3 DNA sequence: TGTGCCAGCAGTTACCCTTTAGTCCTCGGGGCCAACGTCCTGACTTTC. It is translated as CASSYPLVLGANVLTF.

The chain employs TRBV7-8 and TRBJ2-7; TRBD2 matches 13 bases. Looked up from germline, CDR1 is SGHVS and CDR2 is FQNEAQ. This CDR3 is 18 amino acids long. The V and J ends lost 1 base and 3 bases, in that order; junction bases with no gene match: 9. This CDR3 reads CASSLVVTSGGPFYEQYF. DNA for the CDR3: TGTGCCAGCAGCTTAGTGGTGACTAGCGGGGGGCCCTTCTACGAGCAGTACTTC.

Only one count was recorded for this clone. V and J are TRBV6-1 and TRBJ1-6; D ambiguous. The V gene lost 0 bases and the J gene lost 7 bases, with 7 bases spanning the gap. This CDR3 has 14 residues. The V gene's germline CDR1 is MNHNS and CDR2 SASEGT. In DNA form, the CDR3 reads TGTGCCAGCAGTGAAGCGACACAGAATTCACCCCTCCACTTT. Its translation is CASSEATQNSPLHF.

The chain has TRBV14 and TRBJ2-7; TRBD2 aligns across 8 bases. The CDR3 runs 15 residues. V gave up 2 bases and J gave up 0 bases; unmatched junction bases: 3. CDR1 and CDR2 (germline): SGHDN, FVKESK. The CDR3: CASSQFRGGSYEQYF. The CDR3 DNA sequence: TGTGCCAGCAGCCAATTCCGGGGGGGCTCCTACGAGCAGTACTTC.

This clone was counted a few times. The chain links TRBV19 to TRBJ1-1, with 7 bases identical to TRBD1. J gave up 1 base and V 6 bases, and 11 bases lay outside the gene matches. The V gene's germline CDR1 is LNHDA and CDR2 SQIVND (reference sequence). The CDR3 spans 16 residues. CDR3 DNA: TGTGCCAGTAGGATTCACACTTACAGGGGGAACACTGAAGCTTTCTTT. This translates into CASRIHTYRGNTEAFF.

This clone has only a few counts. The chain links TRBV5-1 to TRBJ1-6; perhaps TRBD1 as D (5 bases). The germline CDR1 and CDR2 sequences are SGHRS and YFSETQ. V lost 6 bases and J lost 9, with 19 bases in between. The CDR3 has 15 amino acids. The chain's CDR3 is CASTDSLGSPSPLHF. CDR3 in DNA: TGCGCCAGCACTGACAGCCTTGGGTCCCCTTCACCCCTCCACTTT.

The chain links TRBV5-4 to TRBJ1-2; no clear D. Germline V lookup: CDR1 SGHNT, CDR2 YYREEE (reference sequence). The CDR3 runs to 15 residues. The ends were cut back, 4 bases at V and 2 bases at J, with 15 bases in the middle. CDR3 sequence reads: CASSHPIRENYGYTF. The CDR3 region has the DNA TGTGCCAGCAGCCATCCGATCCGGGAAAACTATGGCTACACCTTC.

V usage is TRBV29-1 and J usage is TRBJ1-4, with 7 positions matching TRBD1. This CDR3 has 13 amino acids. V dropped 6 bases and J dropped 5; count of bases not matched to a gene: 6. Germline values: CDR1 SQVTM, CDR2 ANQGSEA. CDR3 loop: CSVRQGGNEKLFF. DNA of the CDR3: TGCAGCGTGCGACAGGGTGGGAATGAAAAACTGTTTTTT.

The V call is TRBV5-1, the J call TRBJ1-5; D is unclear. The V and J ends lost 0 bases and 6 bases respectively, with 13 bases between them. This CDR3 is 15 amino acids long. The germline gives CDR1 SGHRS, CDR2 YFSETQ. CDR3 in DNA: TGCGCCAGCAGCTTGGATGTCAGTCGAGGTCAGCCCCAGCATTTT. It translates to CASSLDVSRGQPQHF. Variable domain in full (rest from reference TRBV5-1 and TRBJ1-5): KAGVTQTPRYLIKTRGQQVTLSCSPISGHRSVSWYQQTPGQGLQFLFEYFSETQRNKGNFPGRFSGRQFSNSRSEMNVSTLELGDSALYLCASSLDVSRGQPQHFGDGTRLSIL.

V usage is TRBV28 and J usage is TRBJ1-3, with D perhaps matching TRBD1 (6 bases). Germline CDR1 MDHEN, CDR2 SYDVKM. The CDR3 runs 17 residues. V gave up 3 bases and J gave up 4 bases, with 19 bases separating them. DNA for the CDR3: TGTGCCAGCAGTTTCTCCTCGTCGGGGGGGCTCGGAAACACCATATATTTT. Translation: CASSFSSSGGLGNTIYF.

The chain combines TRBV4-1 with TRBJ1-2, with D unresolved. The CDR3 covers 15 residues. The V and J ends lost 4 bases and 8 bases respectively, with 20 bases between them. The germline CDR1 and CDR2 sequences are MGHRA and YSYEKL. The CDR3 coding sequence is TGCGCCAGCAGCCCGCCGGGATCGGTGGCTTGGGGCTACACCTTC. Its translation: CASSPPGSVAWGYTF.

The chain links TRBV7-9 to TRBJ2-3; 11 positions agree with TRBD1. V lost 6 bases to trimming and J lost 0 bases; unmatched junction nucleotides: 11. There are 18 residues in the CDR3. CDR1 is SEHNR, CDR2 FQNEAQ, per germline (reference sequence). This chain's CDR3 is CASRRDRGSRGSTDTQYF. For the CDR3, the DNA is TGTGCCAGCAGGAGGGACAGGGGGTCCAGGGGTAGCACAGATACGCAGTATTTT.

The chain combines TRBV10-3 with TRBJ2-7, with TRBD2 identical over 11 bases. The CDR3 loop spans 14 amino acids. CDR1 ENHRY and CDR2 SYGVKD come from the germline V gene. V lost 7 bases to trimming and J lost 7 bases; unmatched junction nucleotides: 9. CDR3 protein: CAINPGLADLEQYF. Here the CDR3 DNA reads TGTGCCATCAATCCGGGACTAGCGGACCTGGAGCAGTACTTC.

V usage is TRBV2 and J usage is TRBJ1-1; 8 nucleotides align to TRBD1. Per the germline V gene, CDR1 is SNHLY and CDR2 is FYNNEI. V trimming: 6 bases; J trimming: 5 bases; junction bases outside the gene matches: 11. The CDR3 contains 15 residues. The CDR3, as DNA: TGTGCCAGCAGGATTGGACAGGGAGGATGGACTGAAGCTTTCTTT. Protein sequence: CASRIGQGGWTEAFF.

The chain links TRBV7-2 to TRBJ2-1; 11 bases are shared with TRBD2. The CDR3 has 14 amino acids. CDR1 and CDR2 (germline): SGHTA, FQGNSA. The V gene end was trimmed by 1 base and the J gene end by 7 bases; junction bases not matched to a gene: 0. CDR3 sequence: CASSLGLAGNEQFF. In nucleotides, the CDR3 is TGTGCCAGCAGCTTAGGACTAGCGGGGAATGAGCAGTTCTTC. Supplemented by reference TRBV7-2 and TRBJ2-1, the full variable domain reads GAGVSQSPSNKVTEKGKDVELRCDPISGHTALYWYRQSLGQGLEFLIYFQGNSAPDKSGLPSDRFSAERTGGSVSTLTIQRTQQEDSAVYLCASSLGLAGNEQFFGPGTRLTVL.

The genes are TRBV7-2 and TRBJ2-5; D ambiguous. The V gene lost 3 bases and the J gene lost 3 bases, with 8 bases spanning the gap. CDR1 is SGHTA and CDR2 is FQGNSA in the germline V gene. CDR3 length: 13 amino acids. This CDR3 reads CASSFYNKETQYF. The CDR3 DNA follows: TGTGCCAGCAGCTTTTACAATAAAGAGACCCAGTACTTC.

V and J are TRBV4-3 and TRBJ2-1; 8 bases align to TRBD1. The CDR3 length is 18 residues. Germline CDR1 LGHNA, CDR2 YSLEER. V shed 1 base, J shed 4 bases, and the junction held 12 bases outside the gene matches. In DNA form, the CDR3 reads TGCGCCAGCAGCCAAGGTCCCGGCCAGGGGGCGAAGTACAATGAGCAGTTCTTC. This codes for CASSQGPGQGAKYNEQFF.

The V call is TRBV6-4, the J call TRBJ2-1, with 9 bases lining up with TRBD2. Per the germline V gene, CDR1 is MRHNA and CDR2 is SNTAGT. Trimming took 6 bases from V and 7 from J; bases not matched to a gene: 10. The CDR3 contains 15 residues. The CDR3, as DNA: TGTGCCAGCAGAAACAGGACTAGCGCCGGTAATGAGCAGTTCTTC. Its translation: CASRNRTSAGNEQFF.

The rearrangement links TRBV13 to TRBJ2-7, with 9 bases fitting TRBD2. Trimming cost V 5 bases and J 4 bases; bases outside gene matches: 9. Germline lookup yields CDR1 PRHDT and CDR2 FYEKMQ (reference sequence). There are 15 residues in the CDR3. CDR3 region: CASSPTRGGPYEQYF. Written as DNA, the CDR3 is TGTGCCAGCAGCCCCACGCGGGGGGGTCCTTACGAGCAGTACTTC. Full variable domain (rest looked up from reference TRBV13 and TRBJ2-7): AAGVIQSPRHLIKEKRETATLKCYPIPRHDTVYWYQQGPGQDPQFLISFYEKMQSDKGSIPDRFSAQQFSDYHSELNMSSLELGDSALYFCASSPTRGGPYEQYFGPGTRLTVT.

The CDR3 region is CASANVGTAKETQYF. CDR3 bases: TGTGCCAGCGCAAACGTCGGGACTGCGAAAGAGACCCAGTACTTC. V gene TRBV7-9 combines with J gene TRBJ2-5, with TRBD2 as a possible D gene (6 bases). Per the germline V gene, CDR1 is SEHNR and CDR2 is FQNEAQ (reference sequence). Trimming removed 8 bases from V and 3 bases from J, with 19 bases in between. The CDR3 has 15 residues.

V and J are TRBV10-3 and TRBJ2-7; D may be TRBD1 (5 bases). The ends were cut back, 7 bases at V and 3 bases at J, with 22 bases in the middle. In germline, CDR1 is ENHRY, CDR2 SYGVKD. The CDR3 consists of 16 residues. The CDR3 reads CAITDSRPSGYYEQYF. In nucleotides, the CDR3 is TGTGCCATCACCGACAGCAGGCCATCGGGTTACTACGAGCAGTACTTC.

The chain is built from TRBV25-1 and TRBJ2-6, with D unclear. The V end was cut by 7 bases, the J end by 0 bases, with 7 bases between. The CDR3 loop spans 14 amino acids. Looked up from germline, CDR1 is MGHDK and CDR2 is SYGVNS. In nucleotides, the CDR3 is TGTGCCAGCATGACAACCTCTGGGGCCAACGTCCTGACTTTC. Its translation: CASMTTSGANVLTF.

The chain carries TRBV2 and TRBJ1-2, with 8 bases matching TRBD1. Trimming at V came to 6 bases and at J to 8 bases, leaving 5 bases not matched to a gene. The CDR3 is 12 amino acids. The germline gives CDR1 SNHLY, CDR2 FYNNEI. The CDR3: CASSRTGLGYTF. CDR3 sequence (DNA): TGTGCCAGCAGCAGGACAGGGTTGGGCTACACCTTC.

DNA for the CDR3: TGTGCCAGCAGGGATATAGGACAGAGCACCTACGAGCAGTACTTC. This sequence encodes CASRDIGQSTYEQYF. This chain joins TRBV7-2 and TRBJ2-7; a possible D gene is TRBD1 (6 bases). The germline V gene has CDR1 SGHTA and CDR2 FQGNSA. V was clipped by 6 bases and J by 2 bases, with 17 bases between them. The CDR3 contains 15 residues.

This clone was seen once. The genes are TRBV3-1 (or the pseudogene TRBV3-2) and TRBJ1-1; a possible D gene is TRBD1 (5 bases). Deletions cut 6 bases from V and 0 bases from J, with 11 bases between. The CDR3 sequence is 14 residues long. Germline-derived CDR1 and CDR2 are LGHDT and YNNKEL (reference sequence). The CDR3 region is CASSGAFMNTEAFF. DNA for the CDR3: TGTGCCAGCAGTGGGGCGTTCATGAACACTGAAGCTTTCTTT.